What follows are 9 T cell receptor beta chains derived from one specimen sequenced in a study of cytomegalovirus exposure and HLA in healthy donors. A multiplex PCR was run with 60 Vbeta primers and 13 Jbeta primers. The assay was immunoSEQ multiplex PCR, and TCRdb's table has in-frame clones only and misses some. Among some 51,000 clones listed, approximately 71% were seen once. The material sequenced was PBMCs. These TCRs come from a man aged 35-49 years in good health and CMV-seropositive.

The chain is built from TRBV6-4 and TRBJ1-2; weak D call: TRBD1 (6 bases). In germline, CDR1 is MRHNA, CDR2 SNTAGT. V lost 6 bases and J 5 bases, leaving 19 bases between the germline ends. This CDR3 region has 15 residues. This CDR3 reads CASRLHDRPEYGYTF. The CDR3 DNA follows: TGTGCCAGCAGACTCCATGACAGGCCGGAGTATGGCTACACCTTC.

The CDR3 loop reads CASEQRNTGELFF. The CDR3 DNA reads TGTGCCAGCGAACAGAGAAACACCGGGGAGCTGTTTTTT. The genes are TRBV27 and TRBJ2-2; D not resolved. Trimming removed 8 bases at V and 2 bases at J, with 9 bases between. Germline V gene lookup returns CDR1 MNHEY and CDR2 SMNVEV (reference sequence). CDR3 length equals 13 residues.

The chain carries TRBV6-1 and TRBJ1-1; 8 nucleotides line up with TRBD1. This CDR3 contains 14 residues. Trimming took 5 bases from V and 11 from J; bases not matched to a gene: 13. The V gene's germline CDR1 is MNHNS and CDR2 SASEGT. The CDR3 spells CASSPGTGLLGAFF. The CDR3 DNA reads as TGTGCCAGCAGTCCCGGGACAGGCCTTTTGGGGGCTTTCTTT.

The chain uses TRBV10-3 and TRBJ1-2, with D possibly TRBD1 on 6 matching bases. V lost 0 bases, J lost 4 bases, and 15 bases lay in between. The CDR3 loop spans 16 amino acids. Per germline, CDR1 ENHRY and CDR2 SYGVKD. The CDR3 protein is CAISESVGQSGYGYTF. The CDR3 DNA is TGTGCCATCAGTGAGTCGGTTGGACAGTCGGGCTATGGCTACACCTTC.

The CDR3 protein is CTSSQVGGTTNEKLFF. DNA for the CDR3: TGCACCAGCAGCCAAGTTGGCGGAACAACTAATGAAAAACTGTTTTTT. This rearrangement joins TRBV1 to TRBJ1-4. TRBV1 is a recognized pseudogene. CDR3 size: 16 residues.

The V and J genes are TRBV6-5 and TRBJ2-7; D perhaps matches TRBD1 (5 bases). The CDR3 spans 13 residues. Trimming stripped 5 bases from V and 2 bases from J, with 10 bases between. Per germline, CDR1 MNHEY and CDR2 SVGAGI. This CDR3 is CASSTPGTYEQYF. CDR3 nucleotide sequence: TGTGCCAGCAGTACCCCAGGGACCTACGAGCAGTACTTC.

V gene TRBV7-2 combines with J gene TRBJ1-2, with D perhaps TRBD1 (6 bases). Germline CDR1 is SGHTA and CDR2 is FQGNSA. CDR3 length equals 15 residues. V was cut by 5 bases and J by 8 bases, with 21 bases left in between. The chain's CDR3 is CASSPRRRTVVGYTF. In nucleotides, the CDR3 is TGTGCCAGCAGCCCGAGGCGGCGGACAGTCGTCGGCTACACCTTC.

The V call is TRBV9, the J call TRBJ1-1; TRBD1 matches 9 bases. CDR1 is SGDLS and CDR2 is YYNGEE in the germline V gene. The CDR3 has 12 amino acids. J was trimmed by 11 bases and V by 3 bases; bases with no gene match: 5. CDR3 DNA: TGTGCCAGCAGCGACGCACAGGGGGCGGCTTTCTTT. Translating gives CASSDAQGAAFF.

The V gene is TRBV6-5, the J gene TRBJ1-1; TRBD1 is a possible D gene (6 bases). Germline V CDR1 and CDR2: MNHEY, SVGAGI. Deletions cut 2 bases from V and 1 base from J, with 14 bases between. The CDR3 extends over 16 amino acids. CDR3 nucleotide sequence: TGTGCCAGCAGTTACCCACGGGGGGCCGCGAACACTGAAGCTTTCTTT. Amino acid sequence: CASSYPRGAANTEAFF.